Detailed here is one T cell receptor beta chain. This sample was included in a study of blood T cell repertoires in COVID-19. About the research overall: Material from acute and convalescent COVID-19 was sourced from the United States, Italy and Spain. The cDNA or gDNA used as material had been derived from T cells, B-cell-depleted T cells, or PBMCs.

TCRdb's copy holds only in-frame clones and misses some; the assay was immunoSEQ multiplex PCR. The profile shows some 200,000 clones, 70% to 90% of them singletons. The V segment lost 5 bases and the J segment 3 bases; nucleotides outside the gene matches: 8. The germline V gene encodes CDR1 SGHVS and CDR2 FNYEAQ. The CDR3 extends over 15 amino acids. The source is a human donor in a cohort sampled during active COVID-19. The chain carries TRBV7-6 and TRBJ1-2; 8 bases line up with TRBD1. Input material: peripheral blood. The CDR3 DNA reads as TGTGCCAGCAGCCCAGGGGGCGGCAGTGACTATGGCTACACCTTC. It encodes CASSPGGGSDYGYTF.